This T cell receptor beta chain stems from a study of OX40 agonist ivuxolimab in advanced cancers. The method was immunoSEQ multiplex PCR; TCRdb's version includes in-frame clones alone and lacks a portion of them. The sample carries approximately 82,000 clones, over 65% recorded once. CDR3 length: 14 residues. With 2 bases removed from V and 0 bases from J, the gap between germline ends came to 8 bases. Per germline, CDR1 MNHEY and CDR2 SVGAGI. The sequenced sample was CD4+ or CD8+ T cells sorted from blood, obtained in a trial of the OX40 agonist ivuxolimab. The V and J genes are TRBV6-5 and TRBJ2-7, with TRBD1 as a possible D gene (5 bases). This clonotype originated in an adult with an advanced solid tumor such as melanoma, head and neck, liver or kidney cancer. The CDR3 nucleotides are TGTGCCAGCAGTTACGCCGGACACTCCTACGAGCAGTACTTC. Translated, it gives CASSYAGHSYEQYF.